The 23 T cell receptor beta chains below all came from one sample that was sequenced in a study of cytomegalovirus exposure and HLA in healthy donors. It was with 60 Vbeta and 13 Jbeta primers that the PCR ran. The data were produced by immunoSEQ multiplex PCR, yet TCRdb's version contains in-frame clones alone and is incomplete. This sample has 100,000 to 120,000 clones; 82% occur once, and the top ten carry 2.5%. The specimen sequenced was PBMCs. The source of these receptors is a woman under 30 in good health and CMV-seronegative.

The rearrangement links TRBV11-3 to TRBJ2-3, with D tentatively TRBD1 (5 bases). The germline CDR1 and CDR2 sequences are SGHNT and YENEEA. The CDR3 has 17 residues. V lost 5 bases and J 1 base, leaving 19 bases between the germline ends. Written as DNA, the CDR3 is TGTGCCAGCAGCCGACAGCGCGGTGTCTCGGGCACAGATACGCAGTATTTT. This sequence encodes CASSRQRGVSGTDTQYF.

Ten or more counts support this clone. The chain uses TRBV19 and TRBJ2-1; 7 bases agree with TRBD2. V trimming: 3 bases; J trimming: 9 bases; junction bases outside the gene matches: 11. The germline gives CDR1 LNHDA, CDR2 SQIVND (reference sequence). This CDR3 region has 15 residues. CDR3 DNA: TGTGCCAGTAGTATGTTCGCGGGAGTGACGGGTGAGCAGTTCTTC. Protein sequence: CASSMFAGVTGEQFF.

This clone was recorded only once. The chain employs TRBV27 and TRBJ2-3; unclear D gene. Germline V CDR1 and CDR2: MNHEY, SMNVEV (reference sequence). This CDR3 has 13 amino acids. Trimming shortened V by 6 bases and J by 1 base, and 8 bases separated the two germline ends. The CDR3 DNA reads TGTGCCAGCAGCCTGCTAGGCACAGATACGCAGTATTTT. The encoded protein is CASSLLGTDTQYF.

This clone was counted a few times. V gene TRBV11-2 combines with J gene TRBJ1-1, with D possibly being TRBD1 (6 bases). Germline CDR1 is SGHAT and CDR2 is FQNNGV. The CDR3 extends over 14 amino acids. Trimming pared 3 bases from V and 4 bases from J, leaving 12 bases between. The CDR3: CASSFPKGVTEAFF. The CDR3 nucleotides read TGTGCCAGCAGCTTTCCCAAGGGGGTCACTGAAGCTTTCTTT.

The chain is built from TRBV27 and TRBJ2-7; a possible D gene is TRBD2 (5 bases). The germline CDR1 and CDR2 sequences are MNHEY and SMNVEV (reference sequence). V lost 6 bases to trimming and J lost 2 bases, with 14 bases between them. The CDR3 runs to 14 residues. The CDR3 sequence: CASSGLSEAYEQYF. DNA for the CDR3: TGTGCCAGCAGCGGGCTTAGCGAAGCCTACGAGCAGTACTTC.

V usage is TRBV5-4 and J usage is TRBJ2-7; possible D gene TRBD1, 5 bases. Germline CDR1 and CDR2: SGHNT and YYREEE (reference sequence). V was cut by 3 bases and J by 3 bases, with 13 bases left in between. The CDR3 has 14 residues. The CDR3: CASSYDSSYYEQYF. CDR3 bases: TGTGCCAGCAGCTACGACAGTTCTTACTACGAGCAGTACTTC.

The chain employs TRBV11-2 and TRBJ1-1, with TRBD1 matching over 8 bases. J was trimmed by 7 bases and V by 5 bases; bases with no gene match: 6. CDR3 length: 13 amino acids. Per the germline V gene, CDR1 is SGHAT and CDR2 is FQNNGV. The CDR3 spells CASSGRRGLEAFF. As DNA, the CDR3 is TGTGCCAGCAGCGGACGCAGGGGGCTTGAAGCTTTCTTT.

J is TRBJ2-3 and V is TRBV29-1, with 8 bases matching TRBD2. Germline assignment: CDR1 SQVTM and CDR2 ANQGSEA. The CDR3 totals 13 residues. V lost 4 bases to trimming and J lost 5 bases; unmatched junction nucleotides: 5. The CDR3 region is CSVGGLAGDTQYF. For the CDR3, the DNA is TGCAGCGTTGGTGGACTAGCAGGAGATACGCAGTATTTT.

V is TRBV6-1 and J is TRBJ1-4; the D is unclear. Trimming stripped 6 bases from V and 7 bases from J, with 12 bases between. CDR3 length: 13 residues. Per germline, CDR1 MNHNS and CDR2 SASEGT. CDR3 sequence reads: CASSGGRTEKLFF. The DNA of the CDR3 is TGTGCCAGCAGCGGAGGACGGACTGAAAAACTGTTTTTT.

This chain joins TRBV18 and TRBJ2-7, with 7 bases identical to TRBD1. Trimming at V came to 5 bases and at J to 2 bases, leaving 6 bases not matched to a gene. This CDR3 spans 14 amino acids. Germline CDR1 is KGHSH and CDR2 is LQKENI. CDR3 in DNA: TGTGCCAGCTCAACACGACAGGGCGCCTACGAGCAGTACTTC. It codes for CASSTRQGAYEQYF.

This rearrangement joins TRBV5-8 to TRBJ2-1, with TRBD1 matching over 9 bases. The CDR3 extends over 16 amino acids. Per the germline V gene, CDR1 is SGHTS and CDR2 is YDEGEE. V was pared by 4 bases and J by 6 bases, with 11 bases of the junction left unmatched. The DNA of the CDR3 is TGTGCCAGCAGCACTGAAAAGGGACAGGGAGGCAATGAGCAGTTCTTC. This gives the protein CASSTEKGQGGNEQFF.

The CDR3 nucleotides read TGTGCCAGCAGCGCTTCTACTACCACAGATACGCAGTATTTT. Amino acid sequence: CASSASTTTDTQYF. This chain joins TRBV7-2 and TRBJ2-3; D uncertain. V was trimmed by 5 bases and J by 2 bases, leaving 11 bases between them. Germline CDR1 SGHTA, CDR2 FQGNSA. The length of the CDR3 is 14 residues.

The V gene is TRBV5-6, the J gene TRBJ1-5; no clear D. V was shortened by 1 base and J by 6 bases, with 14 bases between the two germline ends. The CDR3 consists of 15 residues. The germline V gene encodes CDR1 SGHDT and CDR2 YYEEEE. In DNA form, the CDR3 reads TGTGCCAGCAGCTTGAAGAGGTCGCGCTCTCAGCCCCAGCATTTT. Amino acids: CASSLKRSRSQPQHF.

The rearrangement joins TRBV6-5 to TRBJ1-1; D unclear. Germline CDR1 reads MNHEY; CDR2 reads SVGAGI. V was trimmed by 3 bases and J by 2 bases, leaving 13 bases between them. The CDR3 length is 15 residues. CDR3 amino acids: CASSYHGRPNTEAFF. The CDR3 region has the DNA TGTGCCAGCAGTTATCACGGGAGGCCAAACACTGAAGCTTTCTTT.

The rearrangement uses TRBV5-1 and TRBJ2-7, with 8 bases aligning to TRBD2. The germline V gene has CDR1 SGHRS and CDR2 YFSETQ. With V trimmed by 2 bases and J by 3 bases, 4 bases remained unmatched. The CDR3 covers 14 residues. Here the CDR3 reads CASSLDRGGYEQYF. CDR3 nucleotides: TGCGCCAGCAGCTTAGATCGGGGGGGCTACGAGCAGTACTTC.

V usage is TRBV30 and J usage is TRBJ1-3, with D maybe TRBD1 (5 bases). This CDR3 has 15 amino acids. V lost 0 bases and J 1 base, leaving 10 bases between the germline ends. Germline CDR1 and CDR2: GTSNPN and SVGIG (reference sequence). The CDR3 spells CAWSVRGSSGNTIYF. The CDR3 coding sequence is TGTGCCTGGAGTGTACGGGGGTCGTCTGGAAACACCATATATTTT.

This clone showed up just a few times. V gene TRBV4-2 combines with J gene TRBJ1-1, with TRBD1 matching over 8 bases. Germline CDR1 is LGHNA and CDR2 is YNFKEQ. The CDR3 has 14 amino acids. The trim removed 4 bases at V and 4 bases at J, leaving 5 bases unmatched. This CDR3 reads CASSLIQGVTEAFF. CDR3 nucleotides: TGTGCCAGCAGCCTAATACAGGGGGTCACTGAAGCTTTCTTT.

The rearrangement links TRBV10-3 to TRBJ1-5; 7 nucleotides align to TRBD1. Germline CDR1 ENHRY, CDR2 SYGVKD. Trimming at V came to 0 bases and at J to 7 bases, leaving 6 bases not matched to a gene. The CDR3 consists of 15 residues. The CDR3 DNA reads as TGTGCCATCAGTGAGTCCGATTGGACAGGCCAGCCCCAGCATTTT. Translated, it gives CAISESDWTGQPQHF.

The gene calls are TRBV4-3 and TRBJ1-2; perhaps TRBD1 as D (6 bases). The CDR3 runs to 13 residues. With 4 bases removed from V and 4 bases from J, the gap between germline ends came to 10 bases. Germline V gene sequence: CDR1 LGHNA, CDR2 YSLEER. As DNA, the CDR3 is TGCGCCAGCAGCCCACTGACAGGCTATGGCTACACCTTC. Translating gives CASSPLTGYGYTF.

The rearrangement uses TRBV2 and TRBJ1-5; 7 nucleotides match TRBD1. V gave up 5 bases and J gave up 3 bases; unmatched junction bases: 7. In germline, CDR1 is SNHLY, CDR2 FYNNEI. The CDR3 covers 15 residues. The CDR3 region is CASSLNRGSNQPQHF. The CDR3 DNA sequence: TGTGCCAGCAGTCTGAACAGGGGCTCCAATCAGCCCCAGCATTTT.

The genes are TRBV29-1 and TRBJ1-1; the match to TRBD1 covers 7 bases. The CDR3 spans 12 residues. Looked up from germline, CDR1 is SQVTM and CDR2 is ANQGSEA. V was clipped by 4 bases and J by 4 bases; unmatched bases: 3. Written as DNA, the CDR3 is TGCAGCGTTGTCGACAGGGCCACTGAAGCTTTCTTT. It specifies CSVVDRATEAFF.

The chain uses TRBV5-6 and TRBJ2-3, with 7 bases that match TRBD1. The trim removed 5 bases at V and 0 bases at J, leaving 6 bases unmatched. The germline gives CDR1 SGHDT, CDR2 YYEEEE. There are 15 residues in the CDR3. Here the CDR3 DNA reads TGTGCCAGCAGTACCGGGACAGCTAGCACAGATACGCAGTATTTT. It yields the protein CASSTGTASTDTQYF.

V usage is TRBV6-1 and J usage is TRBJ1-3; 7 nucleotides match TRBD1. CDR1 is MNHNS, CDR2 SASEGT, per germline. The CDR3 totals 15 residues. V lost 0 bases, J lost 3 bases, and 2 bases stayed unmatched. The CDR3 loop is CASSEAGTVGNTIYF. The CDR3 DNA follows: TGTGCCAGCAGTGAAGCAGGGACAGTTGGAAACACCATATATTTT.